The 7 T cell receptor beta chains reported below all come from one sample, sequenced in a study of blood T cell repertoires in COVID-19. Using immunoSEQ multiplex PCR, the repertoire was profiled, and TCRdb retains in-frame clones only, with some absent. This table holds over 150,000 clones, about nine tenths found once. Input material: PBMCs or T cells enriched from blood (not recorded which). These receptors all stem from a woman aged 18-29 years who had recovered from COVID-19.

This sequence joins TRBV18 and TRBJ2-3, with TRBD2 matching 9 bases. The junction had 6 bases not matched to a gene; V was cut back by 0 bases and J by 5 bases. The CDR3 spans 16 residues. Germline CDR1 reads KGHSH; CDR2 reads LQKENI. The CDR3 sequence: CASSPPGLAGEDTQYF. The CDR3 region has the DNA TGTGCCAGCTCACCACCTGGCTTAGCGGGGGAAGATACGCAGTATTTT.

The genes are TRBV28 and TRBJ2-5; the match to TRBD2 covers 9 bases. Germline V gene data show CDR1 as MDHEN and CDR2 as SYDVKM. Unmatched junction bases numbered 9, after V lost 7 bases and J lost 3 bases. CDR3 length: 15 residues. The CDR3 sequence: CASTRAGGRKETQYF. Here the CDR3 DNA reads TGTGCCAGCACCCGGGCGGGGGGGAGGAAAGAGACCCAGTACTTC. Drawing the rest from reference TRBV28 and TRBJ2-5, the complete variable domain is DVKVTQSSRYLVKRTGEKVFLECVQDMDHENMFWYRQDPGLGLRLIYFSYDVKMKEKGDIPEGYSVSREKKERFSLILESASTNQTSMYLCASTRAGGRKETQYFGPGTRLLVL.

The chain couples TRBV27 to TRBJ2-7, with 7 positions matching TRBD1. V gave up 5 bases and J gave up 2 bases; unmatched junction bases: 9. CDR1 MNHEY and CDR2 SMNVEV come from the germline V gene (reference sequence). The CDR3 is 15 residues long. CDR3 DNA sequence: TGTGCCAGCAGTACGGGACAGAGACTAACCTACGAGCAGTACTTC. Protein product: CASSTGQRLTYEQYF.

The chain uses TRBV29-1 and TRBJ2-5; D is undetermined. Looked up from germline, CDR1 is SQVTM and CDR2 is ANQGSEA. This CDR3 is built from 12 residues. Trimming took 3 bases from V and 4 from J, leaving 9 bases between them. The CDR3 DNA follows: TGCAGCGTTGATCCAGTCGCAGAGACCCAGTACTTC. This encodes CSVDPVAETQYF.

The chain joins TRBV28 to TRBJ2-7; D might be TRBD2 (6 bases). CDR3 length equals 14 residues. V lost 4 bases, J lost 1 base, and 11 bases lay in between. Per the germline V gene, CDR1 is MDHEN and CDR2 is SYDVKM. The CDR3 DNA follows: TGTGCCAGCAGTTACCGACGGGGGTCCTACGAGCAGTACTTC. Protein product: CASSYRRGSYEQYF.

This chain's CDR3 is CASSWTSGTLNEQFF. The CDR3 DNA sequence: TGTGCCAGCAGCTGGACTAGCGGGACACTTAATGAGCAGTTCTTC. V usage is TRBV7-3 and J usage is TRBJ2-1; 12 bases match TRBD2. Germline assignment: CDR1 SGHTA and CDR2 FQGTGA. The CDR3 extends over 15 amino acids. V lost 4 bases and J lost 7; bases outside the gene matches: 5.

V gene TRBV7-3 combines with J gene TRBJ2-1; TRBD2 agrees at 7 bases. Germline-derived CDR1 and CDR2 are SGHTA and FQGTGA. The V segment lost 5 bases and the J segment 5 bases; nucleotides outside the gene matches: 12. This CDR3 region has 16 residues. The CDR3 sequence is CASSQSRTSQDNEQFF. CDR3 in DNA: TGTGCCAGCAGCCAATCTCGGACTAGTCAAGACAATGAGCAGTTCTTC.